This T cell receptor (beta chain) was recovered during a study of T-cell memory formation after mild COVID-19. General observations from the study: The CD4+ clones that contracted clustered mainly within CM and EM, and the CD8+ clones concentrated in EMRA.

5'RACE primed at constant segments yielded TCR alpha and TCR beta cDNA libraries bearing sample barcodes and UMIs. One entry per CDR3 protein, called by TCRdb with MiXCR from the 5' RACE reads. The data show hundreds of thousands of distinct CDR3 sequences, around 15% seen once. Regarding this clonotype: The antigen remains undetermined. A read error may account for a junction end that differs from germline.

This clonotype was obtained from a man aged 18 to 29 who had mild COVID-19 (a few samples of this study predate the infection). Cell type and time point are not known. The sample comprised PBMCs or a T cell subset sorted from them (not recorded which).

CDR3 in amino acids: CASSLGALAGQETQYF. CDR3 DNA sequence: TGTGCTAGCAGCTTAGGCGCCCTAGCGGGGCAAGAGACCCAGTACTTC. The chain employs TRBV7-7 and TRBJ2-5, with 9 bases identical to TRBD2. Germline CDR1 reads SSHAT; CDR2 reads FNYEAQ (reference sequence). The CDR3 length is 16 residues.